A selection of T cell receptor beta chains follows, all from one sample in a study of shared clonotypes between healthy human individuals. Produced via immunoSEQ multiplex PCR; TCRdb's table is partial and in-frame only. The data show about 1.5 million clones, approximately 97% seen once. Sequences were obtained from naive CD4+ T cells sorted from blood. All receptors derive from a man aged 25-40 years in good health. The CDR3 runs from the conserved cysteine through the conserved F or W. A D gene is named only where the DNA matches it firmly. Expanded clones get a size class; other rows say once, few or many, or leave the size out.

D gene: .
V gene: TRBV28
clone size: .
J gene: TRBJ2-5
CDR3 DNA: TGTGCCAGCAGTTTTCGTGCCGGGACCCAGTACTTC
CDR3 protein: CASSFRAGTQYF

D gene: .
V gene: TRBV29-1
clone size: .
J gene: TRBJ2-3
CDR3 DNA: TGCAGCGTTGGCGATGTGGATACGCAGTATTTT
CDR3 protein: CSVGDVDTQYF

D gene: TRBD1
V gene: TRBV28
clone size: .
J gene: TRBJ1-2
CDR3 DNA: TGTGCCAGCAGCTACAGTACAGGGGGCTATGGCTACACCTTC
CDR3 protein: CASSYSTGGYGYTF

D gene: TRBD1
V gene: TRBV19
clone size: .
J gene: TRBJ1-1
CDR3 DNA: TGTGCCAGTAGTTGGGGGACAGGGCTCCACACTGAAGCTTTCTTT
CDR3 protein: CASSWGTGLHTEAFF

D gene: .
V gene: TRBV5-4
clone size: .
J gene: TRBJ2-7
CDR3 DNA: TGTGCCAGCAGCCCAATGGACAGCGACTACGAGCAGTACTTC
CDR3 protein: CASSPMDSDYEQYF

D gene: TRBD2
V gene: TRBV14
clone size: .
J gene: TRBJ2-3
CDR3 DNA: TGTGCCAGCAGCCCAGTAGCGGGAGAAGCAGATACGCAGTATTTT
CDR3 protein: CASSPVAGEADTQYF

D gene: .
V gene: TRBV18
clone size: once
J gene: TRBJ2-5
CDR3 DNA: TGTGCCAGCTCACCACCTGTCTTTAGCGAAGAGACCCAGTACTTC
CDR3 protein: CASSPPVFSEETQYF

D gene: .
V gene: TRBV10-2
clone size: .
J gene: TRBJ2-7
CDR3 DNA: TGCGCCAGCAGGGAGTATTCCTACGAGCAGTACTTC
CDR3 protein: CASREYSYEQYF

D gene: .
V gene: TRBV28
clone size: .
J gene: TRBJ2-2
CDR3 DNA: TGTGCCAGCACCAAAAGGGGGAGGGACGGGGAGCTGTTTTTT
CDR3 protein: CASTKRGRDGELFF

D gene: .
V gene: TRBV6-1
clone size: .
J gene: TRBJ2-7
CDR3 DNA: TGTGCCAGCACCCCCCGCGATCACGAGCAGTACTTC
CDR3 protein: CASTPRDHEQYF

D gene: TRBD1
V gene: TRBV19
clone size: .
J gene: TRBJ1-3
CDR3 DNA: TGTGCCAGTAGTACCGGGACAGGGTCTGGAAACACCATATATTTT
CDR3 protein: CASSTGTGSGNTIYF

D gene: .
V gene: TRBV4-3
clone size: .
J gene: TRBJ2-7
CDR3 DNA: TGCGCCAGCAGCCAAGCCCCAGAACGGGAGCAGTACTTC
CDR3 protein: CASSQAPEREQYF

D gene: TRBD2
V gene: TRBV28
clone size: .
J gene: TRBJ2-1
CDR3 DNA: TGTGCCAGCAGTTTAGTGACAGGGAGCGGGAGGCTCAAGAATGAGCAGTTCTTC
CDR3 protein: CASSLVTGSGRLKNEQFF

D gene: TRBD1
V gene: TRBV27
clone size: .
J gene: TRBJ1-1
CDR3 DNA: TGTGCCAGCAGTCGCAAGGGACAGATGAACACTGAAGCTTTCTTT
CDR3 protein: CASSRKGQMNTEAFF

D gene: TRBD1
V gene: TRBV28
clone size: .
J gene: TRBJ2-7
CDR3 DNA: TGTGCCAGCATCACTACAGGGGGCGCGGGGATATCCGAGCAGTACTTC
CDR3 protein: CASITTGGAGISEQYF

D gene: TRBD1
V gene: TRBV5-4
clone size: .
J gene: TRBJ2-7
CDR3 DNA: TGTGCCAGCAGCCTGAAGACAGGGTCTAGCTCCTACGAGCAGTACTTC
CDR3 protein: CASSLKTGSSSYEQYF

D gene: .
V gene: TRBV7-8
clone size: .
J gene: TRBJ2-2
CDR3 DNA: TGTGCCAGCAGCTTAGGGGGACCCAACACCGGGGAGCTGTTTTTT
CDR3 protein: CASSLGGPNTGELFF

D gene: .
V gene: TRBV5-1
clone size: .
J gene: TRBJ1-4
CDR3 DNA: TGCGCCAGCAGCTTTACCGAGCCGGGGTTCGATGAAAAACTGTTTTTT
CDR3 protein: CASSFTEPGFDEKLFF

D gene: .
V gene: TRBV4-3
clone size: .
J gene: TRBJ2-5
CDR3 DNA: TGCGCCAGCAGTGGGCGGGACCAAGAGACCCAGTACTTC
CDR3 protein: CASSGRDQETQYF

D gene: .
V gene: TRBV11-3
clone size: .
J gene: TRBJ2-7
CDR3 DNA: TGTGCCAGCAGCTTGGGGACGGTAGCCTACGAGCAGTACTTC
CDR3 protein: CASSLGTVAYEQYF

D gene: TRBD2
V gene: TRBV11-2
clone size: .
J gene: TRBJ2-1
CDR3 DNA: TGTGCCAGCAGCTCCAATACCGGGACTATATACAATGAGCAGTTCTTC
CDR3 protein: CASSSNTGTIYNEQFF

D gene: TRBD1
V gene: TRBV7-2
clone size: .
J gene: TRBJ2-3
CDR3 DNA: TGTGCCAGCAGCTCTGGACAGGGGGCTTTTACGCAGTATTTT
CDR3 protein: CASSSGQGAFTQYF

D gene: TRBD2
V gene: TRBV7-9
clone size: .
J gene: TRBJ2-7
CDR3 DNA: TGTGCCAGCAGCGCCCGTCGAGCGGGACCCTACGAGCAGTACTTC
CDR3 protein: CASSARRAGPYEQYF

D gene: TRBD1
V gene: TRBV19
clone size: .
J gene: TRBJ2-7
CDR3 DNA: TGTGCCAGTAAAGAGCAGGGGACAGGGTTTTACGAGCAGTACTTC
CDR3 protein: CASKEQGTGFYEQYF

D gene: .
V gene: TRBV4-2
clone size: .
J gene: TRBJ2-2
CDR3 DNA: TGTGCCAGCAGCCAAGATCGGGCCAGGGTCTCTTCCGGGGAGCTGTTTTTT
CDR3 protein: CASSQDRARVSSGELFF

D gene: .
V gene: TRBV25-1
clone size: once
J gene: TRBJ1-2
CDR3 DNA: TGTGCCAGCAGTGAATTGGTCGGGTCCGACTATGGCTACACCTTC
CDR3 protein: CASSELVGSDYGYTF

D gene: TRBD2
V gene: TRBV27
clone size: .
J gene: TRBJ2-2
CDR3 DNA: TGTGCCAGCACCCAAACTAGCGGGAGGGTACACACCGGGGAGCTGTTTTTT
CDR3 protein: CASTQTSGRVHTGELFF

D gene: TRBD2
V gene: TRBV7-2
clone size: .
J gene: TRBJ2-7
CDR3 DNA: TGTGCCAGCAGCTTAATTATGCTAGCGGGTTCCTACGAGCAGTACTTC
CDR3 protein: CASSLIMLAGSYEQYF

D gene: .
V gene: TRBV7-9
clone size: few
J gene: TRBJ1-5
CDR3 DNA: TGTGCCAGCAGCTCGACAGATAAAGATCCCTATCAGCCCCAGCATTTT
CDR3 protein: CASSSTDKDPYQPQHF

D gene: TRBD2
V gene: TRBV4-2
clone size: .
J gene: TRBJ2-7
CDR3 DNA: TGTGCCAGCAGCCAAGATCTAGCGGGGGACTCCTACGAGCAGTACTTC
CDR3 protein: CASSQDLAGDSYEQYF

D gene: TRBD2
V gene: TRBV7-7
clone size: .
J gene: TRBJ2-5
CDR3 DNA: TGTGCTAGCAGCTATAGCGGGAGTGAAGAGACCCAGTACTTC
CDR3 protein: CASSYSGSEETQYF

D gene: .
V gene: TRBV11-2
clone size: .
J gene: TRBJ2-5
CDR3 DNA: TGTGCCAGCAGCTTAGATATCTGGATCCAAGAGACCCAGTACTTC
CDR3 protein: CASSLDIWIQETQYF

D gene: .
V gene: TRBV18
clone size: .
J gene: TRBJ1-1
CDR3 DNA: TGTGCCAGCTCACCGAGCGCCAGGGTGGACACTGAAGCTTTCTTT
CDR3 protein: CASSPSARVDTEAFF

D gene: .
V gene: TRBV6-1
clone size: .
J gene: TRBJ2-2
CDR3 DNA: TGTGCCAGCAGTGAAGCGGGTCCGGAGACCACCGGGGAGCTGTTTTTT
CDR3 protein: CASSEAGPETTGELFF

D gene: .
V gene: TRBV5-6
clone size: .
J gene: TRBJ1-3
CDR3 DNA: TGTGCCAGCAGCTTGGTGGCCGTCCCCCCCTCTGGAAACACCATATATTTT
CDR3 protein: CASSLVAVPPSGNTIYF

D gene: .
V gene: TRBV28
clone size: .
J gene: TRBJ1-5
CDR3 DNA: TGTGCCAGCACCCCCCGGACAGTGTGGGGATATAGCAATCAGCCCCAGCATTTT
CDR3 protein: CASTPRTVWGYSNQPQHF

D gene: .
V gene: TRBV2
clone size: .
J gene: TRBJ1-2
CDR3 DNA: TGTGCCAGCAGTGAACAGGCAATCAACTATGGCTACACCTTC
CDR3 protein: CASSEQAINYGYTF

D gene: .
V gene: TRBV5-1
clone size: .
J gene: TRBJ1-2
CDR3 DNA: TGCGCCAGCATCCTGGACGGCTATGGCTACACCTTC
CDR3 protein: CASILDGYGYTF

D gene: .
V gene: TRBV10-3
clone size: .
J gene: TRBJ2-7
CDR3 DNA: TGTGCCATCAGTGAGCCGAGCTACGAGCAGTACTTC
CDR3 protein: CAISEPSYEQYF

D gene: .
V gene: TRBV28
clone size: .
J gene: TRBJ1-5
CDR3 DNA: TGTGCCAGCAGTTTGGGTTCAGGGAATCAGCCCCAGCATTTT
CDR3 protein: CASSLGSGNQPQHF

D gene: .
V gene: TRBV14
clone size: once
J gene: TRBJ1-1
CDR3 DNA: TGTGCCAGCAGCCAGTTAGGACGAATTGAAGCTTTCTTT
CDR3 protein: CASSQLGRIEAFF